A selection of T cell receptor beta chains follows, all from one sample in a study of a mutant IDH1 vaccine in newly diagnosed glioma. Sequencing used immunoSEQ multiplex PCR; TCRdb keeps in-frame clones, though not all of them. The table includes roughly 34,000 clones, about 87% detected once. No antigens are known for them. The material sequenced was PBMCs, taken from a glioma patient whose treatment included an IDH1 peptide vaccine. The receptors come from a woman aged 30 to 39 with glioma. Each CDR3 is given with its conserved first and last residue. D genes are given only for firm matches. Clone size is not always given. Where it is, it says once, few, many or a class for expanded clones.

d_call,clone_size,j_call,v_call,cdr3_aa,cdr3_nt
NA,once,TRBJ1-4,TRBV7-9,CASSFAKREKLFF,TGTGCCAGCAGCTTCGCGAAAAGAGAAAAACTGTTTTTT
NA,NA,TRBJ1-1,TRBV6-6,CASSLPPGDGVEAFF,TGTGCCAGCAGTTTACCTCCCGGGGACGGAGTTGAAGCTTTCTTT
NA,NA,TRBJ1-2,TRBV5-1,CASSLDSDGYTF,TGCGCCAGCAGCTTGGATTCTGATGGCTACACCTTC
NA,NA,TRBJ2-7,TRBV6-6,CASSYSEALAYEQYF,TGTGCCAGCAGTTACTCGGAGGCCCTTGCCTACGAGCAGTACTTC
NA,NA,TRBJ2-7,TRBV28,CASHKGGEPYEQYF,TGTGCCAGCCATAAAGGGGGGGAACCCTACGAGCAGTACTTC
NA,NA,TRBJ1-4,TRBV6-1,CASSVQGGEKLFF,TGTGCCAGCAGCGTACAGGGTGGGGAAAAACTGTTTTTT
NA,NA,TRBJ1-1,TRBV5-1,CASSLSRWGTEAFF,TGCGCCAGCAGCTTGTCCCGGTGGGGCACTGAAGCTTTCTTT
TRBD1,NA,TRBJ1-6,TRBV7-9,CASTQTGDSPLHF,TGTGCCAGCACCCAGACAGGGGACTCACCCCTCCACTTT
TRBD1,NA,TRBJ1-2,TRBV11-1,CASSFGSGGDYGYTF,TGTGCCAGCAGCTTCGGTTCAGGGGGTGACTATGGCTACACCTTC
TRBD1,NA,TRBJ1-2,TRBV6-1,CAGFDRGNYGYTF,TGTGCCGGGTTCGACAGGGGCAACTATGGCTACACCTTC
TRBD1,NA,TRBJ1-4,TRBV11-2,CASSNPGQGVWKFF,TGTGCCAGCAGCAACCCGGGACAGGGGGTCTGGAAGTTTTTT
NA,NA,TRBJ1-1,TRBV9,CASSASGLDTEAFF,TGTGCCAGCAGCGCCTCAGGGTTGGACACTGAAGCTTTCTTT
TRBD1,NA,TRBJ1-5,TRBV4-2,CASSHNANGQGGQPQHF,TGTGCCAGCAGCCACAATGCCAACGGACAGGGGGGCCAGCCCCAGCATTTT
NA,NA,TRBJ1-3,TRBV6-5,CASSYALDSSGNTIYF,TGTGCCAGCAGTTACGCTTTGGACAGCTCTGGAAACACCATATATTTT
NA,NA,TRBJ1-1,TRBV7-8,CASSSGSHGTEAFF,TGTGCCAGCAGTTCCGGGAGCCATGGCACTGAAGCTTTCTTT
NA,NA,TRBJ1-6,TRBV2,CASSDRGSEALHF,TGTGCCAGCAGTGACAGAGGGAGCGAGGCCCTCCACTTT
TRBD1,NA,TRBJ1-6,TRBV5-1,CASSADRGPYNSPLHF,TGCGCCAGCAGCGCGGACAGGGGTCCCTATAATTCACCCCTCCACTTT
NA,NA,TRBJ2-7,TRBV4-1,CASSQSEGRERRRYF,TGCGCCAGCAGCCAATCCGAGGGCAGGGAAAGGCGACGGTACTTC
TRBD2,NA,TRBJ2-7,TRBV2,CANRRAGVDEQYF,TGTGCCAACAGAAGGGCGGGGGTGGACGAGCAGTACTTC
TRBD1,NA,TRBJ1-2,TRBV19,CASSTIGTGHGYTF,TGTGCCAGTAGTACGATCGGGACAGGGCATGGCTACACCTTC
TRBD1,once,TRBJ2-1,TRBV10-1,CASSEGQAGKWEQFF,TGCGCCAGCAGTGAGGGACAGGCGGGTAAATGGGAGCAGTTCTTC
NA,NA,TRBJ1-6,TRBV18,CASSPGQNNSPLHF,TGTGCCAGCTCACCGGGACAAAATAATTCACCCCTCCACTTT
NA,NA,TRBJ1-5,TRBV5-8,CATRQARNQPQHF,TGTGCCACTCGACAGGCCCGCAATCAGCCCCAGCATTTT
NA,NA,TRBJ2-7,TRBV5-1,CATKTGISNEQYF,TGCGCCACGAAAACAGGGATCTCAAACGAGCAGTACTTC
NA,NA,TRBJ2-2,TRBV6-5,CASSSRDSPNTGELFF,TGTGCCAGCAGTTCCCGGGACTCTCCGAACACCGGGGAGCTGTTTTTT
NA,NA,TRBJ2-3,TRBV29-1,CSVEGGSDTQYF,TGCAGCGTTGAAGGAGGCAGTGATACGCAGTATTTT
TRBD2,few,TRBJ2-1,TRBV19,CASSMPSGDSPHEQFF,TGTGCCAGTAGTATGCCTAGCGGGGATTCCCCACATGAGCAGTTCTTC
TRBD2,NA,TRBJ2-3,TRBV29-1,CSVDTSGLTDTQYF,TGCAGCGTTGATACTAGCGGACTCACAGATACGCAGTATTTT
NA,NA,TRBJ1-1,TRBV6-5,CATFSSVETEAFF,TGTGCCACCTTCAGTAGCGTGGAAACTGAAGCTTTCTTT
NA,NA,TRBJ1-5,TRBV2,CASRDAWQYSNQPQHF,TGTGCCAGCAGGGACGCCTGGCAGTATAGCAATCAGCCCCAGCATTTT
NA,NA,TRBJ2-7,TRBV9,CASSLQPGAIYEQYF,TGTGCCAGCAGCTTACAACCAGGGGCTATCTACGAGCAGTACTTC
NA,NA,TRBJ2-3,TRBV15,CATSGLSGFTDTQYF,TGTGCCACCAGCGGGCTTAGCGGTTTCACAGATACGCAGTATTTT
NA,few,TRBJ1-5,TRBV5-6,CASSLTDSNQPQHF,TGTGCCAGCAGCTTGACCGATAGCAATCAGCCCCAGCATTTT
TRBD2,NA,TRBJ2-1,TRBV2,CASIKPSGGNNEQFF,TGTGCCAGCATCAAGCCTAGCGGGGGGAACAATGAGCAGTTCTTC
NA,few,TRBJ1-6,TRBV4-1,CASSPSRTALVPLHF,TGCGCCAGCAGCCCCTCGAGGACAGCCCTCGTCCCCCTCCACTTT
NA,NA,TRBJ1-2,TRBV5-4,CASSSVRGFNYGYTF,TGTGCCAGCAGCTCGGTTCGGGGGTTTAACTATGGCTACACCTTC
NA,NA,TRBJ1-2,TRBV10-3,CAISEGVGRSYGYTF,TGTGCCATCAGTGAGGGGGTGGGTCGCAGTTATGGCTACACCTTC
TRBD2,NA,TRBJ2-3,TRBV5-6,CASSFGRGTDTQYF,TGTGCCAGCAGCTTCGGGAGGGGTACAGATACGCAGTATTTT
NA,NA,TRBJ2-3,TRBV7-9,CASSPGISTDTQYF,TGTGCCAGCAGCCCTGGGATTAGCACAGATACGCAGTATTTT
NA,NA,TRBJ1-2,TRBV19,CASSIDPAGTYGYTF,TGTGCCAGTAGTATAGATCCGGCCGGAACTTATGGCTACACCTTC
NA,NA,TRBJ1-5,TRBV2,CASRPPVSGPPNQPQHF,TGTGCCAGCAGGCCGCCGGTGTCAGGCCCCCCTAATCAGCCCCAGCATTTT
NA,NA,TRBJ2-7,TRBV4-2,CASSQVGAGRGYEQYF,TGTGCCAGCAGCCAAGTTGGAGCCGGACGGGGTTACGAGCAGTACTTC
TRBD1,NA,TRBJ2-7,TRBV10-3,CAIRGQGGYYEQYF,TGTGCCATCAGAGGACAGGGGGGTTACTACGAGCAGTACTTC
NA,NA,TRBJ2-2,TRBV10-1,CASSESTGAGTGELFF,TGCGCCAGCAGTGAGTCGACGGGGGCGGGGACCGGGGAGCTGTTTTTT
TRBD2,NA,TRBJ2-2,TRBV7-6,CASSLLSAGGPGELFF,TGTGCCAGCAGCCTCCTTTCAGCGGGGGGGCCCGGGGAGCTGTTTTTT
TRBD2,once,TRBJ2-3,TRBV5-1,CASSPAGTSGGPGTDTQYF,TGCGCCAGCAGCCCGGCAGGGACTAGCGGGGGGCCGGGCACAGATACGCAGTATTTT